Presented here are 4 T cell receptor beta chains from one specimen sequenced in a study of shared T cell receptors in the human thymus. Profiling relied on immunoSEQ multiplex PCR, and the TCRdb table lists in-frame clones only, not all of them. The sample includes some 720,000 clones, 70% to 90% of them seen just once. These data also formed part of another study, on human thymus T cells.

Sequenced: thymocytes. These TCRs come from a boy younger than two with a congenital heart defect.

The chain recombines TRBV7-9 with TRBJ2-1, with 11 bases identical to TRBD2. V lost 5 bases to trimming and J lost 2 bases; unmatched junction nucleotides: 11. This CDR3 comprises 18 residues. From germline, CDR1 is SEHNR and CDR2 FQNEAQ (reference sequence). The CDR3 DNA reads as TGTGCCAGCAGCGCTAGGGCACTAGCGGGAGTTGCCTACAATGAGCAGTTCTTC. This gives the protein CASSARALAGVAYNEQFF.

The chain combines TRBV11-2 with TRBJ1-1, with D unresolved. Trimming took 3 bases from V and 3 from J, leaving 8 bases between them. Germline CDR1 is SGHAT and CDR2 is FQNNGV. CDR3 length: 13 amino acids. The CDR3 nucleotides read TGTGCCAGCAGCTTGGGCCGTTACACTGAAGCTTTCTTT. Protein: CASSLGRYTEAFF. Looking up the rest from reference TRBV11-2 and TRBJ1-1 gives the full variable domain: EAGVAQSPRYKIIEKRQSVAFWCNPISGHATLYWYQQILGQGPKLLIQFQNNGVVDDSQLPKDRFSAERLKGVDSTLKIQPAKLEDSAVYLCASSLGRYTEAFFGQGTRLTVV.

The rearrangement uses TRBV9 and TRBJ2-2; TRBD2 matches 7 bases. Germline V gene sequence: CDR1 SGDLS, CDR2 YYNGEE. CDR3 length: 17 amino acids. The V segment lost 3 bases and the J segment 1 base; nucleotides outside the gene matches: 9. DNA of the CDR3: TGTGCCAGCAGCGCCCTCGTTACGGGAGGGAACACCGGGGAGCTGTTTTTT. Its protein product is CASSALVTGGNTGELFF.

This chain connects TRBV30 to TRBJ2-3, with D possibly TRBD2 on 6 matching bases. This CDR3 has 15 amino acids. V dropped 3 bases and J dropped 4 bases, with 17 bases sitting between them. CDR1 is GTSNPN and CDR2 is SVGIG in the germline V gene (reference sequence). CDR3: CAWSEIGSGADTQYF. DNA for the CDR3: TGTGCCTGGAGCGAGATCGGGAGCGGCGCAGATACGCAGTATTTT.